A single sample is the source of the 9 T cell receptor beta chains below, sequenced in a study of high-grade serous ovarian cancer treatment subgroups (dated by TCRdb to about 2021). The library relied on the immunoSEQ multiplex PCR assay. TCRdb provides this immuneACCESS table in a form limited to in-frame rearrangements. Some clones are lacking; in checked studies, under half of them reflect an unresolved V gene, and why the rest are absent is not known. The sample table records about 4,100 clones; 65% to 80% of these occur just once. In total, the top ten clones hold around 12% of the sample. Tumor samples were collected prior to definitive surgery or chemotherapy. The sequenced material came from tumor tissue. Every receptor here comes from a human donor with high-grade serous ovarian cancer.

The chain employs TRBV6-1 and TRBJ1-2, with 7 nucleotides matching TRBD1. From germline, CDR1 is MNHNS and CDR2 SASEGT. This CDR3 spans 13 amino acids. With V trimmed by 6 bases and J by 2 bases, 3 bases remained unmatched. The DNA of the CDR3 is TGTGCCAGCAGCAAGGGGGCGAACTATGGCTACACCTTC. As protein: CASSKGANYGYTF.

The CDR3 DNA is TGCGCCAGCAGCTTGGAGGGCTTTTATAATTCACCCCTCCACTTT. Its translation: CASSLEGFYNSPLHF. The chain uses TRBV5-1 and TRBJ1-6; D call uncertain. V was cut by 0 bases and J by 4 bases, with 8 bases left in between. Looked up from germline, CDR1 is SGHRS and CDR2 is YFSETQ. This CDR3 has 15 residues.

The chain employs TRBV5-5 and TRBJ1-2; D not certain. The germline V gene encodes CDR1 SGHKS and CDR2 YYEKEE (reference sequence). The V gene lost 4 bases and the J gene lost 8 bases, with 15 bases spanning the gap. The CDR3 extends over 13 amino acids. In nucleotides, the CDR3 is TGTGCCAGCAGCCCCGGGAGGGCACGGGGCTACACCTTC. The encoded protein is CASSPGRARGYTF. Together with reference TRBV5-5 and TRBJ1-2, the CDR3 gives the full variable domain: DAGVTQSPTHLIKTRGQQVTLRCSPISGHKSVSWYQQVLGQGPQFIFQYYEKEERGRGNFPDRFSARQFPNYSSELNVNALLLGDSALYLCASSPGRARGYTFGSGTRLTVV.

The chain couples TRBV7-1 to TRBJ1-1; TRBD1 is a possible D gene (5 bases). TRBV7-1 has ORF status, its function being uncertain. V shed 4 bases and J shed 4 bases, with 13 bases lying between them. This CDR3 spans 14 amino acids. The CDR3 DNA reads as TGTGCCAGCAGCTTGTGGGACGGGAGCACTGAAGCTTTCTTT. It is translated as CASSLWDGSTEAFF.

The chain uses TRBV13 and TRBJ1-2, with 11 bases identical to TRBD1. The CDR3 is made up of 14 amino acids. V was pared by 5 bases and J by 6 bases, with 5 bases of the junction left unmatched. CDR1 is PRHDT and CDR2 is FYEKMQ in the germline V gene (reference sequence). This CDR3 reads CASSGWDRGNGYTF. CDR3 in DNA: TGTGCCAGCAGCGGATGGGACAGGGGGAATGGCTACACCTTC.

J is TRBJ2-2 and V is TRBV7-2, with 7 bases that match TRBD2. The CDR3 is 15 residues long. In germline, CDR1 is SGHTA, CDR2 FQGNSA. J was trimmed by 7 bases and V by 2 bases; bases with no gene match: 7. The CDR3, as DNA: TGTGCCAGCAGCTTATTAGCGGGCGGTGTCGGGGAGCTGTTTTTT. Protein: CASSLLAGGVGELFF.

The CDR3 protein is CASSLEGDWAQYF. The DNA of the CDR3 is TGTGCCAGCAGCTTGGAGGGGGATTGGGCGCAGTATTTT. The chain uses TRBV5-4 and TRBJ2-3; TRBD1 might be the D (6 bases). CDR1 and CDR2 from the germline V gene are SGHNT and YYREEE (reference sequence). The V end lost 0 bases, the J end lost 10 bases, and 12 bases lay between the germline ends. The CDR3 covers 13 residues. Full variable domain (missing parts from reference TRBV5-4 and TRBJ2-3): ETGVTQSPTHLIKTRGQQVTLRCSSQSGHNTVSWYQQALGQGPQFIFQYYREEENGRGNFPPRFSGLQFPNYSSELNVNALELDDSALYLCASSLEGDWAQYFGPGTRLTVL.

The CDR3 nucleotides read TGTGCCAGCAGCTTAGACAATAACAGGGTCAATGAGCAGTTCTTC. Encoded protein: CASSLDNNRVNEQFF. The gene calls are TRBV7-2 and TRBJ2-1; possibly TRBD1 for D (6 bases). The CDR3 length is 15 residues. Trimming stripped 1 base from V and 6 bases from J, with 13 bases between. Germline assignment: CDR1 SGHTA and CDR2 FQGNSA.

In its sample, this clone is medium-sized. V gene TRBV5-1 combines with J gene TRBJ2-7; no clear D. Germline V CDR1 and CDR2: SGHRS, YFSETQ. V was shortened by 0 bases and J by 7 bases, with 5 bases between the two germline ends. This CDR3 is built from 11 residues. As DNA, the CDR3 is TGCGCCAGCAGCTTGGATAGGGAGCAGTACTTC. Translated: CASSLDREQYF.